This T cell receptor beta chain was found in a study of blood T cell repertoires in COVID-19. Per the germline V gene, CDR1 is SGHTA and CDR2 is FQGTGA. This CDR3 contains 17 residues. Trimming took 6 bases from V and 4 from J, leaving 19 bases between them. In the source study's methods: Amplification of reference gene primers provided the estimated nucleated cell counts. Sequencing used immunoSEQ multiplex PCR; TCRdb keeps in-frame clones, though not all of them. The V and J calls and clone size were taken over from that table, and D and trimming were inferred from the DNA. The sample holds about 200,000 clones, about nine tenths seen once.

This receptor was taken from a man between 18 and 29 years old with active or convalescent COVID-19. The chain has TRBV7-3 and TRBJ2-6; no reliable D call. Sequencing input: peripheral blood. The CDR3 sequence: CASRPPVRGTGANVLTF. The CDR3 DNA reads TGTGCCAGCAGGCCTCCCGTGAGAGGAACCGGGGCCAACGTCCTGACTTTC.